The T cell receptor beta chain under discussion was sequenced for a study of blood T cells in healthy people across ages. Of note for this clonotype: Its ends do not fully match the called genes, so a read error is possible.

Germline CDR1 MNHEY, CDR2 SVGAGI. The CDR3 has 14 residues. The use of a sample-barcoded 5' primer and a J-beta primer mix characterized a second PCR of about 7 to 12 cycles. Each CDR3 protein is one row after TCRdb ran MiXCR on the 5' RACE reads. In the table there are about 580,000 distinct CDR3 sequences, 40% to 50% of which are singletons. This chain connects TRBV6-5 to TRBJ1-5, with D unresolved. This clonotype originated in a man older than 75 in good health. Sequenced sample: blood. The CDR3 DNA follows: TGTGCCAGCAGTTACAGGGTAGACAATGAGCCCCAGCATTTT. This translates into CASSYRVDNEPQHF.